These 24 T cell receptor beta chains share one sample of origin, sequenced in a study of cytomegalovirus exposure and HLA in healthy donors. Use of 60 Vbeta and 13 Jbeta primers characterized the PCR. TCRdb keeps only in-frame clones here, not all; method: immunoSEQ multiplex PCR. This table has roughly 80,000 clones, 81% appearing once. Input material: PBMCs. These receptors all stem from a woman aged 25-40 years in good health and CMV-seronegative.

The rearrangement joins TRBV6-5 to TRBJ2-3; D is possibly TRBD2 (6 bases). CDR1 and CDR2 from the germline V gene are MNHEY and SVGAGI. The germline V and J ends were trimmed by 5 bases and 3 bases, with 9 bases remaining between them. The CDR3 has 13 amino acids. The CDR3 region is CASSRDFTDTQYF. Written as DNA, the CDR3 is TGTGCCAGCAGTCGGGACTTTACAGATACGCAGTATTTT.

The chain is built from TRBV5-1 and TRBJ1-5; 9 nucleotides align to TRBD1. The CDR3 is 18 residues long. V lost 4 bases, J lost 0 bases, and 11 bases stayed unmatched. The germline CDR1 and CDR2 sequences are SGHRS and YFSETQ. As DNA, the CDR3 is TGCGCCAGCAGCAAACCGGGACAGGGAACTAATAGCAATCAGCCCCAGCATTTT. Its translation is CASSKPGQGTNSNQPQHF.

This clone turned up a few times. V usage is TRBV2 and J usage is TRBJ1-1; unclear D gene. Trimming shortened V by 4 bases and J by 2 bases, and 8 bases separated the two germline ends. CDR1 and CDR2 (germline): SNHLY, FYNNEI. The CDR3 is 13 amino acids. CDR3 DNA: TGTGCCAGCAGTGTTGAGGATAACACTGAAGCTTTCTTT. Amino acids: CASSVEDNTEAFF.

This clone came up a few times. The chain uses TRBV11-2 and TRBJ2-3; maybe TRBD1 (6 bases). Looked up from germline, CDR1 is SGHAT and CDR2 is FQNNGV. This CDR3 region has 14 residues. V lost 0 bases and J lost 6, with 10 bases in between. CDR3 residues: CASSLERGTDTQYF. CDR3 in DNA: TGTGCCAGCAGCTTAGAGAGGGGGACCGATACGCAGTATTTT.

The J gene is TRBJ2-1, the V gene TRBV2; D is perhaps TRBD2 (6 bases). Trimming stripped 1 base from V and 5 bases from J, with 27 bases between. CDR1 is SNHLY and CDR2 is FYNNEI in the germline V gene. The CDR3 totals 20 residues. The CDR3 region has the DNA TGTGCCAGCAGTGAAGGCCCGGTATGGCGGGAAGGTGTTTTGGACAATGAGCAGTTCTTC. It yields the protein CASSEGPVWREGVLDNEQFF.

This clone has a handful of counts. The rearrangement joins TRBV7-2 to TRBJ2-1; TRBD2 is a possible D gene (6 bases). The ends were cut back, 3 bases at V and 2 bases at J, with 11 bases in the middle. The CDR3 covers 15 residues. Per the germline V gene, CDR1 is SGHTA and CDR2 is FQGNSA. The DNA for the CDR3 is TGTGCCAGCAGCTTCCGCGGGAACGCCTACAATGAGCAGTTCTTC. The encoded protein is CASSFRGNAYNEQFF.

This chain links TRBV6-5 with TRBJ1-5; no definite D call. The CDR3 has 13 residues. Per the germline V gene, CDR1 is MNHEY and CDR2 is SVGAGI. V lost 4 bases and J 4 bases, leaving 8 bases between the germline ends. This CDR3 reads CASSLQTNQPQHF. The CDR3 DNA is TGTGCCAGCAGTTTACAGACAAATCAGCCCCAGCATTTT.

This clone was seen a few times. The rearrangement joins TRBV10-3 to TRBJ2-2; TRBD1 matches 10 bases. The CDR3 consists of 14 residues. Losses at the gene ends were 6 bases for V and 7 bases for J; bases not matched to a gene: 5. Germline V CDR1 and CDR2: ENHRY, SYGVKD. The CDR3 is CAIREDRGVGELFF. DNA for the CDR3: TGTGCCATCAGGGAGGACAGGGGGGTCGGGGAGCTGTTTTTT.

The chain couples TRBV9 to TRBJ2-5; TRBD2 matches at 8 bases. The DNA matches TRBJ2-7 better at its end, which makes the J call doubtful. The CDR3 is 14 amino acids. Germline V CDR1 and CDR2: SGDLS, YYNGEE. Here the CDR3 reads CASSVGSGIFEQYF. CDR3 nucleotides: TGTGCCAGCAGCGTAGGTAGCGGGATCTTCGAGCAGTACTTC.

In its sample, this clone was seen a few times. This sequence joins TRBV7-2 and TRBJ2-5; 9 positions agree with TRBD2. Germline V gene sequence: CDR1 SGHTA, CDR2 FQGNSA. CDR3 length: 14 amino acids. The junction had 8 bases not matched to a gene; V was cut back by 8 bases and J by 4 bases. CDR3 sequence: CASSRLAGIETQYF. DNA for the CDR3: TGTGCCAGCTCTCGGCTAGCGGGGATAGAGACCCAGTACTTC. The complete variable domain, with remaining parts taken from reference TRBV7-2 and TRBJ2-5, reads GAGVSQSPSNKVTEKGKDVELRCDPISGHTALYWYRQSLGQGLEFLIYFQGNSAPDKSGLPSDRFSAERTGGSVSTLTIQRTQQEDSAVYLCASSRLAGIETQYFGPGTRLLVL.

This clone was observed a single time. The V and J genes are TRBV19 and TRBJ1-4; D is perhaps TRBD1 (5 bases). The CDR3 extends over 15 amino acids. CDR1 LNHDA and CDR2 SQIVND come from the germline V gene (reference sequence). The V end was cut by 4 bases, the J end by 7 bases, with 16 bases between. In DNA, the CDR3 is TGTGCCAGTAGTACGATTCAAGGCGGGGGTGAAAAACTGTTTTTT. Translated, it gives CASSTIQGGGEKLFF.

The CDR3 sequence: CASSQDTLPQETQYF. DNA of the CDR3: TGTGCCAGCAGCCAGGACACTCTGCCCCAAGAGACCCAGTACTTC. The chain combines TRBV9 with TRBJ2-5; weak D call: TRBD1 (5 bases). Per germline, CDR1 SGDLS and CDR2 YYNGEE. With 4 bases removed from V and 1 base from J, the gap between germline ends came to 14 bases. The CDR3 extends over 15 amino acids.

For the CDR3, the DNA is TGTGCCAGCAGCTTATTACGCAGCAGGGCGAGCACCGGGGAGCTGTTTTTT. Translating it yields CASSLLRSRASTGELFF. The chain links TRBV13 to TRBJ2-2, with D possibly matching TRBD1 (5 bases). The germline V and J ends were trimmed by 2 bases and 4 bases, with 17 bases remaining between them. This CDR3 has 17 residues. The germline V gene encodes CDR1 PRHDT and CDR2 FYEKMQ (reference sequence). Looking up the rest from reference TRBV13 and TRBJ2-2 gives the full variable domain: AAGVIQSPRHLIKEKRETATLKCYPIPRHDTVYWYQQGPGQDPQFLISFYEKMQSDKGSIPDRFSAQQFSDYHSELNMSSLELGDSALYFCASSLLRSRASTGELFFGEGSRLTVL.

The V and J genes are TRBV2 and TRBJ2-2; 16 bases match TRBD2. Trimming cost V 6 bases and J 6 bases; bases outside gene matches: 7. This CDR3 region has 17 residues. Germline V gives CDR1 SNHLY, CDR2 FYNNEI. This chain's CDR3 is CASSRGLAGGWAGELFF. The CDR3, as DNA: TGTGCCAGCAGCCGGGGACTAGCGGGAGGGTGGGCCGGGGAGCTGTTTTTT.

Note on this clone: Other nucleotide sequences from this sample produce the same CDR3. V usage is TRBV5-1 and J usage is TRBJ2-7, with 8 nucleotides matching TRBD1. With V trimmed by 4 bases and J by 1 base, 4 bases remained unmatched. Germline assignment: CDR1 SGHRS and CDR2 YFSETQ. The CDR3 length is 14 residues. The CDR3 spells CASSRTGGSYEQYF. The DNA for the CDR3 is TGCGCCAGCAGCAGAACAGGGGGGTCCTACGAGCAGTACTTC.

The chain links TRBV27 to TRBJ1-2; 7 bases fit TRBD1. Unmatched junction bases numbered 8, after V lost 5 bases and J lost 5 bases. Germline loops: CDR1 MNHEY, CDR2 SMNVEV (reference sequence). This CDR3 contains 14 residues. The CDR3 sequence is CASSKIGTAYGYTF. In DNA form, the CDR3 reads TGTGCCAGCAGTAAAATAGGGACAGCATATGGCTACACCTTC.

The chain has TRBV5-1 and TRBJ2-3; 9 nucleotides align to TRBD2. The CDR3 spans 16 residues. Germline trimming cut 2 bases from V and 4 bases from J; bases unmatched to any gene: 8. Per germline, CDR1 SGHRS and CDR2 YFSETQ. The CDR3 is CASSFLAGGPADTQYF. For the CDR3, the DNA is TGCGCCAGCAGCTTCTTGGCGGGAGGGCCAGCAGATACGCAGTATTTT.

V gene TRBV5-8 combines with J gene TRBJ2-7, with 9 bases identical to TRBD1. The J segment lost 2 bases and the V segment lost 1 base, leaving 7 bases of the junction unmatched. CDR3 length: 16 residues. Germline V gene data show CDR1 as SGHTS and CDR2 as YDEGEE. In DNA form, the CDR3 reads TGTGCCAGCAGCTTGTGGGGACAGGGCGGAACCTACGAGCAGTACTTC. It is translated as CASSLWGQGGTYEQYF.

The gene calls are TRBV30 and TRBJ1-1, with a tentative D call TRBD1 (5 bases). V was shortened by 3 bases and J by 1 base, with 15 bases between the two germline ends. Germline CDR1 is GTSNPN and CDR2 is SVGIG (reference sequence). This CDR3 comprises 15 residues. CDR3 loop: CAWSPLGRRNTEAFF. DNA for the CDR3: TGTGCCTGGAGCCCCCTGGGGCGTAGGAACACTGAAGCTTTCTTT.

This chain links TRBV10-3 with TRBJ2-1, with 7 bases lining up with TRBD2. The J segment lost 7 bases and the V segment lost 10 bases, leaving 7 bases of the junction unmatched. The V gene's germline CDR1 is ENHRY and CDR2 SYGVKD. There are 12 residues in the CDR3. DNA of the CDR3: TGTGCCACCAGGAGGGGAGGGAATGAGCAGTTCTTC. It is translated as CATRRGGNEQFF.

V usage is TRBV7-9 and J usage is TRBJ2-3; the D gene is possibly TRBD2 (6 bases). Trimming removed 7 bases at V and 2 bases at J, with 16 bases between. CDR1 and CDR2 (germline): SEHNR, FQNEAQ (reference sequence). The CDR3 extends over 15 amino acids. The DNA of the CDR3 is TGTGCCAGCACCCAGACTAGTGCCCACACAGATACGCAGTATTTT. It yields the protein CASTQTSAHTDTQYF.

This clone showed up just a few times. The chain joins TRBV6-5 to TRBJ1-5; 7 bases agree with TRBD1. CDR1 and CDR2 (germline): MNHEY, SVGAGI. V was clipped by 6 bases and J by 9 bases; unmatched bases: 14. There are 15 residues in the CDR3. CDR3 bases: TGTGCCAGCAGCACACTCCGGGGACAGCCTGGGCCCCAGCATTTT. This encodes CASSTLRGQPGPQHF.

This clone was seen a few times. V gene TRBV9 combines with J gene TRBJ1-3; D gene ambiguous. V lost 0 bases and J lost 0, with 16 bases in between. CDR1 SGDLS and CDR2 YYNGEE come from the germline V gene. The CDR3 is 18 amino acids. The CDR3 sequence is CASSVAGSVRRSGNTIYF. CDR3 DNA sequence: TGTGCCAGCAGCGTAGCTGGTTCGGTCAGGCGCTCTGGAAACACCATATATTTT. Full variable domain (outside the CDR3, taken from reference TRBV9 and TRBJ1-3): DSGVTQTPKHLITATGQRVTLRCSPRSGDLSVYWYQQSLDQGLQFLIQYYNGEERAKGNILERFSAQQFPDLHSELNLSSLELGDSALYFCASSVAGSVRRSGNTIYFGEGSWLTVV.

This clone was recorded a few times. The chain has TRBV19 and TRBJ1-5; D perhaps matches TRBD1 (6 bases). The CDR3 is 14 amino acids. CDR1 is LNHDA, CDR2 SQIVND, per germline (reference sequence). The V and J ends lost 7 bases and 4 bases respectively, with 14 bases between them. Written as DNA, the CDR3 is TGTGCCAGTAAGTTGTTGGACAGAAATCAGCCCCAGCATTTT. Amino acid sequence: CASKLLDRNQPQHF. The complete variable domain, with remaining parts taken from reference TRBV19 and TRBJ1-5, reads DGGITQSPKYLFRKEGQNVTLSCEQNLNHDAMYWYRQDPGQGLRLIYYSQIVNDFQKGDIAEGYSVSREKKESFPLTVTSAQKNPTAFYLCASKLLDRNQPQHFGDGTRLSIL.